The 2 T cell receptor beta chains given below trace back to one sample, sequenced in a study of blood T cell repertoires in COVID-19. Assay: immunoSEQ multiplex PCR; the TCRdb copy retains only in-frame clones and omits some. The sample records fewer than 200,000 clones, approximately 79% being singletons. Sequencing was performed on PBMCs or T cells enriched from blood (not recorded which). The source is a woman in her sixties with acute COVID-19.

The V call is TRBV10-3, the J call TRBJ2-1, with 9 bases lining up with TRBD1. Germline CDR1 reads ENHRY; CDR2 reads SYGVKD. V lost 4 bases and J lost 4; bases outside the gene matches: 8. The CDR3 contains 16 residues. The CDR3 loop is CAISGFGQGFYNEQFF. The DNA of the CDR3 is TGTGCCATCAGTGGTTTCGGACAGGGGTTTTACAATGAGCAGTTCTTC.

Turning to this clone: One end of the junction varies from germline; a read error may be responsible. The chain joins TRBV2 to TRBJ1-2; D is possibly TRBD1 (6 bases). The CDR3 extends over 12 amino acids. From germline, CDR1 is SNHLY and CDR2 FYNNEI. CDR3 sequence reads: CASSGLFGQWNF. DNA for the CDR3: TGTGCCAGCTCCGGGTTATTTGGACAGTGGAACTTC.